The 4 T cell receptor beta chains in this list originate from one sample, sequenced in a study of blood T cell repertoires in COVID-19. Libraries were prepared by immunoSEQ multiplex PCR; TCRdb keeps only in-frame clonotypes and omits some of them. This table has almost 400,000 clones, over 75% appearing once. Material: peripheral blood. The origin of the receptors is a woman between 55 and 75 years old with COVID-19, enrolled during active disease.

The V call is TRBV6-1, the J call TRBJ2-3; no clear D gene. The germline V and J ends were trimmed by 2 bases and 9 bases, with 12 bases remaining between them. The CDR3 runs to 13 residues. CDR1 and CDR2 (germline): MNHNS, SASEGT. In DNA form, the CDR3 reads TGTGCCAGCAGTGAAAACAGTGGTAGGACGCAGTATTTT. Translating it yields CASSENSGRTQYF.

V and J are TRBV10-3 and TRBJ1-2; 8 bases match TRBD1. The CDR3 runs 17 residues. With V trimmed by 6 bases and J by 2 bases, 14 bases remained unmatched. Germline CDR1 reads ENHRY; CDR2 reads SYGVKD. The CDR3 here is CAISDFPQQGGNYGYTF. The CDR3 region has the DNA TGTGCCATCAGCGATTTCCCTCAACAGGGGGGGAACTATGGCTACACCTTC.

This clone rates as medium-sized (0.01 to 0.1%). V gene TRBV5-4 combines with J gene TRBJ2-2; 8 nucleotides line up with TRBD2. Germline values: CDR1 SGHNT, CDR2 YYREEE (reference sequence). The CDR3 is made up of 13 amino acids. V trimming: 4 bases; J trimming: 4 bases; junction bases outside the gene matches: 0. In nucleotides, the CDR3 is TGTGCCAGCAGCGCGGGAGGCACCGGGGAGCTGTTTTTT. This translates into CASSAGGTGELFF. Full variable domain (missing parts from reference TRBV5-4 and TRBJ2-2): ETGVTQSPTHLIKTRGQQVTLRCSSQSGHNTVSWYQQALGQGPQFIFQYYREEENGRGNFPPRFSGLQFPNYSSELNVNALELDDSALYLCASSAGGTGELFFGEGSRLTVL.

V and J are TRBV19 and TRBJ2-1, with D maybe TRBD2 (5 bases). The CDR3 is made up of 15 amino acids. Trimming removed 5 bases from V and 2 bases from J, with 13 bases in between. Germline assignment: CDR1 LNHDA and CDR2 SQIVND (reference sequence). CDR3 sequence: CASSGGLGAYNEQFF. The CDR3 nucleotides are TGTGCCAGTAGTGGCGGACTTGGGGCCTACAATGAGCAGTTCTTC.